These 6 T cell receptor beta chains share one sample of origin, sequenced in a study of T cells in Graves' hyperthyroidism and ophthalmopathy. Amplification of TCR beta CDR3 regions was performed using RNA transcripts as template. HTBI primers drove first-round RT-PCR of the TCR CDR3. TCRdb reprocessed the multiplex PCR reads via MiXCR and lists one record per CDR3 protein. The repertoire holds about 570,000 distinct CDR3 sequences, 12% to 15% seen once, with roughly 14% in the top ten. The specimen was blood. The receptors here all came from a woman aged 35 to 49 with Graves' hyperthyroidism.

In its sample, this clonotype was seen many times. The rearrangement joins TRBV11-1 to TRBJ1-2; unclear D gene. CDR3 length: 14 amino acids. Germline V gene data show CDR1 as SGHAT and CDR2 as FQDESV (reference sequence). V dropped 5 bases and J dropped 4 bases, with 14 bases sitting between them. Written as DNA, the CDR3 is TGTGCCAGCAGCCCTGGATCCGTGGCCTATGGCTACACCTTC. Protein sequence: CASSPGSVAYGYTF.

This clonotype was counted many times. The J gene is TRBJ1-1, the V gene TRBV5-1; 7 bases agree with TRBD1. Trimming cost V 4 bases and J 3 bases; bases outside gene matches: 9. CDR1 SGHRS and CDR2 YFSETQ come from the germline V gene. The CDR3 totals 15 residues. The CDR3 loop is CASSGDRASDTEAFF. For the CDR3, the DNA is TGCGCCAGCAGCGGTGACAGGGCAAGCGACACTGAAGCTTTCTTT. The full variable domain, its missing parts supplied by reference TRBV5-1 and TRBJ1-1, is KAGVTQTPRYLIKTRGQQVTLSCSPISGHRSVSWYQQTPGQGLQFLFEYFSETQRNKGNFPGRFSGRQFSNSRSEMNVSTLELGDSALYLCASSGDRASDTEAFFGQGTRLTVV.

This clonotype has ten or more counts. The CDR3 is CASRHRDGRENTEAFF. The CDR3 DNA follows: TGTGCCAGCAGGCACCGGGACGGCAGAGAGAACACTGAAGCTTTCTTT. The chain employs TRBV28 and TRBJ1-1, with D possibly matching TRBD1 (5 bases). This CDR3 has 16 amino acids. V lost 6 bases, J lost 1 base, and 18 bases lay in between. Per the germline V gene, CDR1 is MDHEN and CDR2 is SYDVKM.

The chain recombines TRBV20-1 with TRBJ1-1, with D perhaps matching TRBD1 (5 bases). CDR3 length: 15 residues. V lost 0 bases, J lost 6 bases, and 17 bases lay in between. The germline CDR1 and CDR2 sequences are DFQATT and SNEGSKA (reference sequence). Here the CDR3 DNA reads TGCAGTGCTAGAGACCCTGGGGGGGGGGAACCTGAAGCTTTCTTT. It encodes CSARDPGGGEPEAFF.

This clonotype occurred a few times. CDR3 DNA sequence: TGTGCCAGCAGTGGGCCCTACACTTCCGGGGAGCTGTTTTTT. It specifies CASSGPYTSGELFF. The J gene is TRBJ2-2, the V gene TRBV28; no clear D. This CDR3 comprises 14 residues. V was pared by 5 bases and J by 6 bases, with 13 bases between. Per the germline V gene, CDR1 is MDHEN and CDR2 is SYDVKM.

This clonotype was counted at least ten times. V and J are TRBV30 and TRBJ2-7, with D uncertain. Trimming left V 0 bases short and J 5 bases short, with 5 bases between. CDR3 length equals 11 residues. CDR1 and CDR2 from the germline V gene are GTSNPN and SVGIG (reference sequence). CDR3 loop: CAWSVPNEQYF. CDR3 DNA sequence: TGTGCCTGGAGTGTGCCGAACGAGCAGTACTTC.